The 5 T cell receptor beta chains below were found in one sample sequenced in a study of cytomegalovirus exposure and HLA in healthy donors. Use of 60 Vbeta and 13 Jbeta primers characterized the PCR. TCRdb's table, derived via immunoSEQ multiplex PCR, lists solely in-frame clones and lacks some. The sample has 45,000 to 65,000 clones, roughly 80% seen once. Sequencing input: PBMCs. Receptors were obtained from a woman aged 35 to 49 in good health and CMV-seropositive.

The genes are TRBV6-5 and TRBJ2-3; 7 bases map to TRBD2. The CDR3 is 15 residues long. The V segment lost 7 bases and the J segment 4 bases; nucleotides outside the gene matches: 11. Germline V gives CDR1 MNHEY, CDR2 SVGAGI. The CDR3 here is CASTSSGVRADTQYF. CDR3 DNA: TGTGCCAGCACCTCCAGCGGGGTGAGAGCAGATACGCAGTATTTT.

The chain joins TRBV6-1 to TRBJ2-1; 7 nucleotides match TRBD1. The CDR3 extends over 14 amino acids. Germline V CDR1 and CDR2: MNHNS, SASEGT. The junction had 6 bases not matched to a gene; V was cut back by 5 bases and J by 5 bases. This chain's CDR3 is CASSLGGIDNEQFF. Written as DNA, the CDR3 is TGTGCCAGCAGTCTAGGGGGCATCGACAATGAGCAGTTCTTC.

The DNA for the CDR3 is TGTGCCAGCAGTGCCGGGGGGGACACCGGGGAGCTGTTTTTT. Translation: CASSAGGDTGELFF. The rearrangement joins TRBV6-4 to TRBJ2-2; 8 bases are a match to TRBD2. Per the germline V gene, CDR1 is MRHNA and CDR2 is SNTAGT. The V segment lost 4 bases and the J segment 3 bases; nucleotides outside the gene matches: 1. The CDR3 consists of 14 residues.

The rearrangement links TRBV7-9 to TRBJ2-1, with TRBD1 matching over 7 bases. The junction had 9 bases not matched to a gene; V was cut back by 10 bases and J by 6 bases. Germline values: CDR1 SEHNR, CDR2 FQNEAQ (reference sequence). CDR3 size: 13 residues. CDR3 sequence: CATQQGPPNEQFF. CDR3 nucleotide sequence: TGTGCCACTCAACAGGGGCCTCCCAATGAGCAGTTCTTC.

V and J are TRBV29-1 and TRBJ2-5; TRBD1 agrees at 8 bases. From germline, CDR1 is SQVTM and CDR2 ANQGSEA. The CDR3 has 13 amino acids. V lost 4 bases to trimming and J lost 5 bases; unmatched junction nucleotides: 6. The chain's CDR3 is CSVGTGIMETQYF. The CDR3 bases are TGCAGCGTTGGGACAGGGATAATGGAGACCCAGTACTTC.